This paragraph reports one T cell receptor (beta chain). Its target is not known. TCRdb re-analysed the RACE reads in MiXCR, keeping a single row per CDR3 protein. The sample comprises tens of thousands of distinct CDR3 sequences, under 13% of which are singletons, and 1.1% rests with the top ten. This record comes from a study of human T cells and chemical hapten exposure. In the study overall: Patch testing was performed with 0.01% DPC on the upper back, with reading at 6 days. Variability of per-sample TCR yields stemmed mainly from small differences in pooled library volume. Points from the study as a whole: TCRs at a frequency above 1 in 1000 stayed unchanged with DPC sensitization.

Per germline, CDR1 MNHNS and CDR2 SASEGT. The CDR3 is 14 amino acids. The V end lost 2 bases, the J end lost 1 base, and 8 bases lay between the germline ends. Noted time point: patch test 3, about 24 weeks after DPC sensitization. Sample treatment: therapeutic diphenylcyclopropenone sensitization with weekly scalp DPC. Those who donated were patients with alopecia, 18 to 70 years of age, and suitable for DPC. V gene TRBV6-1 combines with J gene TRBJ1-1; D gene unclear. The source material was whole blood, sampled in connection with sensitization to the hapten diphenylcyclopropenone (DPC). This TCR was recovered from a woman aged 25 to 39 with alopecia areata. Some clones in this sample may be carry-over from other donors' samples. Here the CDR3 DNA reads TGTGCCAGCAGTGAATCAGGCAGGAACACTGAAGCTTTCTTT. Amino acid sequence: CASSESGRNTEAFF.